The next 14 T cell receptor beta chains were all read from a single sample in a study of blood T cell repertoires in COVID-19. The table came from immunoSEQ multiplex PCR; TCRdb's copy has only in-frame clones and leaves some out. The data hold approximately 170,000 clones, with about four fifths observed a single time. What was sequenced was PBMCs or T cells enriched from blood (not recorded which). The receptors originated from a man aged 50 or older who had recovered from COVID-19.

The genes are TRBV5-8 and TRBJ1-5, with TRBD1 as a possible D gene (5 bases). The CDR3 is 13 residues long. Per the germline V gene, CDR1 is SGHTS and CDR2 is YDEGEE. With 7 bases removed from V and 7 bases from J, the gap between germline ends came to 15 bases. CDR3 loop: CASDPTGGQPQHF. DNA of the CDR3: TGTGCCAGCGACCCTACGGGGGGGCAGCCCCAGCATTTT.

The rearrangement joins TRBV6-5 to TRBJ1-3, with a weak D call TRBD1 (6 bases). This CDR3 has 15 amino acids. The germline CDR1 and CDR2 sequences are MNHEY and SVGAGI. The germline V and J ends were trimmed by 6 bases and 3 bases, with 15 bases remaining between them. This CDR3 is CASRATGFDGNTIYF. The CDR3 nucleotides are TGTGCCAGCAGGGCTACAGGGTTCGATGGAAACACCATATATTTT.

Only one count was recorded for this clone. The chain couples TRBV9 to TRBJ1-1; 7 bases are shared with TRBD1. Germline CDR1 is SGDLS and CDR2 is YYNGEE. Germline trimming cut 4 bases from V and 0 bases from J; bases unmatched to any gene: 6. This CDR3 contains 15 residues. The chain's CDR3 is CASSSQTGMNTEAFF. The CDR3 bases are TGTGCCAGCAGCTCCCAGACAGGGATGAACACTGAAGCTTTCTTT.

The chain joins TRBV19 to TRBJ1-2; D not resolved. Germline V gives CDR1 LNHDA, CDR2 SQIVND (reference sequence). This CDR3 contains 12 residues. V dropped 9 bases and J dropped 4 bases, with 12 bases sitting between them. DNA for the CDR3: TGTGCCAGCGGGGATTTTGGCTATGGCTACACCTTC. It translates to CASGDFGYGYTF.

This clone appeared a single time. V usage is TRBV6-4 and J usage is TRBJ1-1, with 8 bases fitting TRBD1. With 2 bases clipped from V and 0 bases from J, the junction kept 2 bases outside the gene matches. CDR3 length: 15 residues. Germline-derived CDR1 and CDR2 are MRHNA and SNTAGT. CDR3 in amino acids: CASSDPDRVNTEAFF. The CDR3 DNA reads as TGTGCCAGCAGTGACCCGGACAGGGTGAACACTGAAGCTTTCTTT.

The CDR3 region is CASNLGRGGNQPQHF. For the CDR3, the DNA is TGCGCCAGCAACCTTGGAAGGGGCGGCAATCAGCCCCAGCATTTT. This chain joins TRBV5-1 and TRBJ1-5; D perhaps matches TRBD1 (5 bases). Trimming stripped 6 bases from V and 2 bases from J, with 15 bases between. Germline loops: CDR1 SGHRS, CDR2 YFSETQ. This CDR3 contains 15 residues.

J is TRBJ1-6 and V is TRBV4-2; D unresolved. The CDR3 contains 13 residues. V was cut by 8 bases and J by 5 bases, with 10 bases left in between. The V gene's germline CDR1 is LGHNA and CDR2 YNFKEQ. CDR3 in amino acids: CASQYGHNSPLHF. CDR3 in DNA: TGTGCCAGCCAATACGGTCATAATTCACCCCTCCACTTT.

The table lists this clone with a count of one. J is TRBJ2-1 and V is TRBV30; D is undetermined. This CDR3 has 12 residues. V was clipped by 6 bases and J by 7 bases, with 13 bases between them. Germline values: CDR1 GTSNPN, CDR2 SVGIG (reference sequence). This CDR3 is CACRTVGNEQFF. CDR3 nucleotide sequence: TGTGCCTGCCGCACCGTCGGGAATGAGCAGTTCTTC.

This chain links TRBV18 with TRBJ2-1; TRBD1 matches at 10 bases. CDR1 KGHSH and CDR2 LQKENI come from the germline V gene. The CDR3 has 15 amino acids. The V segment lost 4 bases and the J segment 2 bases; nucleotides outside the gene matches: 2. The CDR3 here is CASSRGQGAYNEQFF. CDR3 in DNA: TGTGCCAGCTCACGTGGACAGGGGGCCTACAATGAGCAGTTCTTC.

The chain is built from TRBV7-3 and TRBJ2-2; D is unresolved. Looked up from germline, CDR1 is SGHTA and CDR2 is FQGTGA. The CDR3 sequence is 15 residues long. V lost 7 bases and J 6 bases, leaving 18 bases between the germline ends. In DNA, the CDR3 is TGTGCCAGCACTCCCTCAGGTCGCTCCCCCGGGGAGCTGTTTTTT. Encoded protein: CASTPSGRSPGELFF. Drawing the rest from reference TRBV7-3 and TRBJ2-2, the complete variable domain is GAGVSQTPSNKVTEKGKYVELRCDPISGHTALYWYRQSLGQGPEFLIYFQGTGAADDSGLPNDRFFAVRPEGSVSTLKIQRTERGDSAVYLCASTPSGRSPGELFFGEGSRLTVL.

The rearrangement joins TRBV7-9 to TRBJ1-6; 8 bases are a match to TRBD1. The CDR3 has 16 amino acids. The V gene end was trimmed by 4 bases and the J gene end by 11 bases; junction bases not matched to a gene: 13. The germline gives CDR1 SEHNR, CDR2 FQNEAQ (reference sequence). The CDR3 reads CASSSRDRSIRAPLHF. DNA for the CDR3: TGTGCCAGCAGCTCCCGGGACAGGTCTATCAGGGCACCCCTCCACTTT.

The chain recombines TRBV18 with TRBJ1-2, with a weak D call TRBD1 (5 bases). This CDR3 spans 15 amino acids. Trimming took 3 bases from V and 1 from J, leaving 12 bases between them. Per the germline V gene, CDR1 is KGHSH and CDR2 is LQKENI. The CDR3 loop reads CASSPLDGGNYGYTF. In DNA, the CDR3 is TGTGCCAGCTCACCCCTGGACGGGGGTAACTATGGCTACACCTTC.

The chain has TRBV4-1 and TRBJ2-4; 14 nucleotides match TRBD2. The germline gives CDR1 MGHRA, CDR2 YSYEKL. V lost 1 base and J lost 0; bases outside the gene matches: 2. The CDR3 has 18 residues. The CDR3 sequence: CASSQGTSGGLAKNIQYF. The CDR3 DNA reads TGCGCCAGCAGCCAAGGGACTAGCGGGGGGCTAGCCAAAAACATTCAGTACTTC.

This chain uses TRBV12-5 with TRBJ1-1; 8 bases map to TRBD1. The CDR3 has 14 amino acids. V dropped 4 bases and J dropped 4; count of bases not matched to a gene: 5. Germline lookup yields CDR1 LGHNT and CDR2 FRNRAP. CDR3 coding DNA: TGTGCTAGTGGTTCTCAGGGGGCGATCACTGAAGCTTTCTTT. Encoded protein: CASGSQGAITEAFF.